The following is a T cell receptor (beta chain) sequence with its context. The specificity of this receptor is unknown. No qualities accompany the bases; no much larger clone lies one base away. This entry is derived from a study of blood T cell repertoires in COVID-19 (dated by TCRdb to the early 2020s). Regarding the research as a whole: Samples from collaborators originated in the United States, Italy and Spain and spanned both the acute and convalescent phases of COVID-19. The dataset comprised deeply sampled blood TCRbeta repertoires from subjects exposed to, actively infected with, or recovered from COVID-19. HLA class I and class II types, where available, came from metadata supplied by the sample provider rather than from assay-based typing. A freely available public database, intended as a resource for researchers studying the immune response to SARS-CoV-2, is where the repertoires were released. The prospective study material was composed of cDNA or gDNA derived from T cells, B-cell-depleted T cells, or PBMCs. The samples were drawn from the first 160 participants of the ongoing ImmuneRACE study and from 1,254 subjects provided by 6 global collaborators. Nearly every sample came with metadata listing a de-identified subject ID, COVID-19 status, age in years and sex.

Inclusive of the bounding cysteine and phenylalanine, the CDR3 is 14 residues long. Only the CDR3 region is kept as DNA, spanning 42 bases read in frame from base 1. Looking up the germline V gene (reference sequence) yields CDR1 LGHDT and CDR2 YNNKEL. From V the trimming removes 8 bases and from J it removes 5 bases, while the gene matches leave 6 bases of the junction unaccounted for. TCRbeta CDR3 regions were amplified from genomic DNA using the immunoSEQ Assay, a bias-controlled multiplex PCR. The study's processing was this. The number of nucleated cells in each sample was estimated from the amplification of reference gene primers within the assay. To quantify the absolute abundance of each unique TCRbeta CDR3 rearrangement, sequence reads were collapsed and filtered. For each sample, productive Simpson clonality was calculated as the square root of Simpson's diversity index over productive rearrangements. TCRdb re-hosts the immuneACCESS table, in-frame sequences only. Its copies lack some clones; in the studies checked, an unresolved V gene accounts for under half of them, and the cause for the rest is not known. The V and J calls and clone size are taken from that table; D and trimming were inferred from the DNA. Across this sample there are some 80,000 clones, with 79% seen only once. 5% to 5.5% of the sample is in the top ten clones.

Findings and caveats that apply to the study as a whole: How much clinical and demographic metadata was included differed by source and by participant, and the metadata was provided uncurated.

Whole blood was collected in K2EDTA tubes by collaborating institutions according to the institutions' own protocols. For TCRbeta analysis, collaborators shipped samples in one of three forms: frozen whole blood, isolated PBMCs, or DNA extracted from either of those sample types. The chain joins TRBV3-1 (or the pseudogene TRBV3-2) to TRBJ2-2; TRBD1 matches 9 bases in the middle. This receptor was obtained from a woman of 80 years or more with active or convalescent COVID-19. The material sequenced was peripheral blood. The DNA sequence is as follows: TGTGCCAGCCAGGACAGGGGATATACCGGGGAGCTGTTTTTT. It codes for CASQDRGYTGELFF.